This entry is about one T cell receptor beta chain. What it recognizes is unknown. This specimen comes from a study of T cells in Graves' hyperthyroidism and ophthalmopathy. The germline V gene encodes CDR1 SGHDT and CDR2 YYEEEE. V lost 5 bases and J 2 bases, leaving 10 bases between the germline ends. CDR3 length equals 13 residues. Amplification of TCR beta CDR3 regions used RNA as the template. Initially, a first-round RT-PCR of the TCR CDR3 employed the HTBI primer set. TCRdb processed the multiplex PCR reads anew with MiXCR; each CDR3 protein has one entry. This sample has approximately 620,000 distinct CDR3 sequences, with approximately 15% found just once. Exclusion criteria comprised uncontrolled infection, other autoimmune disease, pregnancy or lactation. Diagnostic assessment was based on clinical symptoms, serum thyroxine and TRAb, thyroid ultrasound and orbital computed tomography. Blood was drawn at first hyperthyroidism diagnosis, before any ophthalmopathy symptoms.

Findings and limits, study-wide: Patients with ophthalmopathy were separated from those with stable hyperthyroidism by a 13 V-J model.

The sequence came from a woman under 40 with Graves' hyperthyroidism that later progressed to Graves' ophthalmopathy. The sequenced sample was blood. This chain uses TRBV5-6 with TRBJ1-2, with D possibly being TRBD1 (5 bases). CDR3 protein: CASRAGGNYGYTF. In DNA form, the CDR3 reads TGTGCCAGCAGGGCGGGGGGGAACTATGGCTACACCTTC.